These 3 T cell receptor beta chains originate from one sample sequenced in a study of a mutant IDH1 vaccine in newly diagnosed glioma. Time point reported: week 11, during vaccination. Each dose delivered 300 ug of mutant IDH1 20-mer peptide subcutaneously with imiquimod. Data came from immunoSEQ multiplex PCR; TCRdb stores just in-frame clones and leaves some out. Here the sample spans about 40,000 clones, roughly 84% being singletons. Their cognate antigens are unknown. Sample: PBMCs, taken from a glioma patient whose treatment included an IDH1 peptide vaccine. The receptors originated from a man aged 35-49 years with glioma.

V and J are TRBV7-6 and TRBJ2-5; D call uncertain. The CDR3 totals 11 residues. The germline CDR1 and CDR2 sequences are SGHVS and FNYEAQ. V was clipped by 2 bases and J by 7 bases, with 5 bases between them. The CDR3, as DNA: TGTGCCAGCAGCTTAAAAGCGACCCAGTACTTC. Translated: CASSLKATQYF.

The chain uses TRBV19 and TRBJ2-1, with D possibly being TRBD2 (6 bases). The CDR3 is made up of 17 amino acids. Per the germline V gene, CDR1 is LNHDA and CDR2 is SQIVND (reference sequence). V shed 2 bases and J shed 2 bases, with 16 bases lying between them. This CDR3 is CASSIPSAGPAYNEQFF. DNA of the CDR3: TGTGCCAGTAGTATACCTTCAGCGGGCCCTGCCTACAATGAGCAGTTCTTC.

The sample holds one count of this clone. The V and J genes are TRBV7-2 and TRBJ1-1; tentatively, D is TRBD1 (5 bases). Germline CDR1 and CDR2: SGHTA and FQGNSA. The CDR3 loop spans 14 amino acids. V lost 3 bases to trimming and J lost 0 bases, with 8 bases between them. In nucleotides, the CDR3 is TGTGCCAGCAGCTTGACCAGGGTGAACACTGAAGCTTTCTTT. Its protein product is CASSLTRVNTEAFF.